The present T cell receptor beta chain was sequenced within a study of T cell responses to AZD1222 COVID-19 vaccine. Germline CDR1 reads SEHNR; CDR2 reads FQNEAQ (reference sequence). This CDR3 spans 9 amino acids. V lost 5 bases and J 11 bases, leaving 4 bases between the germline ends. This table comes from immunoSEQ multiplex PCR, and its TCRdb copy is limited to in-frame clones, with some not included. The sample includes approximately 74,000 clones, roughly 88% seen only once; the top ten take under 3%. J is TRBJ1-3 and V is TRBV7-9, with D unclear. This receptor was obtained from an adult in good health. Source: peripheral blood, taken on day 0 of AZD1222 vaccination. CDR3 nucleotides: TGTGCCAGCAGCCCCCCCATATATTTT. It codes for CASSPPIYF. Full variable domain (outside the CDR3, taken from reference TRBV7-9 and TRBJ1-3): DTGVSQNPRHKITKRGQNVTFRCDPISEHNRLYWYRQTLGQGPEFLTYFQNEAQLEKSRLLSDRFSAERPKGSFSTLEIQRTEQGDSAMYLCASSPPIYFGEGSWLTVV.